This section outlines one T cell receptor (beta chain) sequence together with its context. Antigen unknown. The data derive from a study of T cell responses to AZD1222 COVID-19 vaccine. Study-wide findings and caveats: In all cases, repertoires were sampled only after the peak T cell response.

The germline V gene encodes CDR1 SGHTA and CDR2 FQGTGA. The CDR3 spans 13 residues. With 4 bases removed from V and 14 bases from J, the gap between germline ends came to 20 bases. This table comes from immunoSEQ multiplex PCR, and its TCRdb copy is limited to in-frame clones, with some not included. The sample includes approximately 130,000 clones, 80% to 90% of them seen just once. This chain uses TRBV7-3 with TRBJ1-1, with D maybe TRBD1 (5 bases). Source: peripheral blood, taken 28 days after the second AZD1222 dose. The receptor was isolated from an adult who received the AZD1222 COVID-19 vaccine. Here the CDR3 reads CASSSTPEQYRFF. Written as DNA, the CDR3 is TGTGCCAGCAGCTCCACGCCCGAGCAATACAGGTTCTTT.